These 6 T cell receptor beta chains were sequenced from one sample in a study of T-cell memory formation after mild COVID-19 listed by TCRdb under 2021. Library preparation used 5' RACE. TCRdb lists the instrument as Illumina NovaSeq 6000. TCRdb's own reprocessing of the public reads used fastp at Q25 and MiXCR and kept productive beta chains. Rows matching on CDR3 protein sequence are summarized as one entry with the most common DNA and genes. The sample contains some 280,000 distinct CDR3 sequences, under 20% of them found a single time. Jointly, the top ten make up roughly 20% of the sample. The sequencing sample was made of PBMCs or a T cell subset sorted from them (not recorded which). These TCRs come from a man younger than 35 who had mild COVID-19 (a few samples of this study predate the infection). The sample titles of this study are shuffled in the database, so cell type and time point are left out; the donor was told from shared clones.

The chain couples TRBV29-1 to TRBJ2-7, with a weak D call TRBD2 (6 bases). V lost 4 bases, J lost 3 bases, and 10 bases lay in between. The V gene's germline CDR1 is SQVTM and CDR2 ANQGSEA. The CDR3 totals 12 residues. CDR3 nucleotide sequence: TGCAGCGTTGGGCGGGGCAACTACGAGCAGTACTTC. Translation gives CSVGRGNYEQYF.

This clonotype was seen more than once but under ten times. The genes are TRBV6-5 and TRBJ2-2, with 8 positions matching TRBD2. The germline V gene encodes CDR1 MNHEY and CDR2 SVGAGI. Trimming cost V 5 bases and J 7 bases; bases outside gene matches: 3. This CDR3 region has 13 residues. Written as DNA, the CDR3 is TGTGCCAGCAGTGGAAGCGGGGGCGGGGAGCTGTTTTTT. Translating it yields CASSGSGGGELFF.

The V and J genes are TRBV7-2 and TRBJ1-1; TRBD1 might be the D (6 bases). The CDR3 totals 15 residues. Per the germline V gene, CDR1 is SGHTA and CDR2 is FQGNSA. V dropped 2 bases and J dropped 6 bases, with 16 bases sitting between them. The CDR3 loop is CASSLPPGGRPEAFF. In DNA, the CDR3 is TGTGCCAGCAGCTTACCACCGGGGGGCCGCCCTGAAGCTTTCTTT. The variable domain in full, completed from reference TRBV7-2 and TRBJ1-1, reads GAGVSQSPSNKVTEKGKDVELRCDPISGHTALYWYRQSLGQGLEFLIYFQGNSAPDKSGLPSDRFSAERTGGSVSTLTIQRTQQEDSAVYLCASSLPPGGRPEAFFGQGTRLTVV.

This chain links TRBV5-1 with TRBJ1-1; tentative D call: TRBD1 (6 bases). V dropped 0 bases and J dropped 10 bases, with 10 bases sitting between them. CDR1 is SGHRS and CDR2 is YFSETQ in the germline V gene. The CDR3 is 12 amino acids. The CDR3 bases are TGCGCCAGCAGCTTGGGAGGGGGGACAGCTTTCTTT. This encodes CASSLGGGTAFF. Full variable domain (rest looked up from reference TRBV5-1 and TRBJ1-1): KAGVTQTPRYLIKTRGQQVTLSCSPISGHRSVSWYQQTPGQGLQFLFEYFSETQRNKGNFPGRFSGRQFSNSRSEMNVSTLELGDSALYLCASSLGGGTAFFGQGTRLTVV.

This clonotype came up a few times. The chain is built from TRBV7-2 and TRBJ2-5, with D possibly being TRBD1 or TRBD2 (5 bases each). Trimming took off 4 bases at V and 5 bases at J, with 11 bases between the two ends. The CDR3 contains 13 residues. From germline, CDR1 is SGHTA and CDR2 FQGNSA. In DNA, the CDR3 is TGTGCCAGCAGCTCGGACTGGGGGGAGACCCAGTACTTC. Translated: CASSSDWGETQYF.

This clonotype came up a few times. J is TRBJ2-4 and V is TRBV4-3; either TRBD1 or TRBD2 may fit D (6 bases each). Trimming pared 0 bases from V and 2 bases from J, leaving 14 bases between. The CDR3 is 17 amino acids. Germline loops: CDR1 LGHNA, CDR2 YSLEER. The CDR3 bases are TGCGCCAGCAGCCAAGAACCGGGGGCTGGATCCAAAAACATTCAGTACTTC. Its protein is CASSQEPGAGSKNIQYF.